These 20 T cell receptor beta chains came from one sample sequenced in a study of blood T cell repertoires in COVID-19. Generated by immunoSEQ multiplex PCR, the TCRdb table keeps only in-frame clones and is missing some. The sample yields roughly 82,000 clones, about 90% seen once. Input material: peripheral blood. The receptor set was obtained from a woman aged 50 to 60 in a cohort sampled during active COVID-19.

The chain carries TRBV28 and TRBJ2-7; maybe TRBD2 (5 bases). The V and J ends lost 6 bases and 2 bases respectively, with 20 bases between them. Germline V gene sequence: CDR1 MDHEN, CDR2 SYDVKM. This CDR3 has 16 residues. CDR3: CASSPLGERQAYEQYF. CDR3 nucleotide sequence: TGTGCCAGCAGCCCCCTAGGAGAGCGGCAAGCCTACGAGCAGTACTTC. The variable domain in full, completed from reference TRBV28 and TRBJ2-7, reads DVKVTQSSRYLVKRTGEKVFLECVQDMDHENMFWYRQDPGLGLRLIYFSYDVKMKEKGDIPEGYSVSREKKERFSLILESASTNQTSMYLCASSPLGERQAYEQYFGPGTRLTVT.

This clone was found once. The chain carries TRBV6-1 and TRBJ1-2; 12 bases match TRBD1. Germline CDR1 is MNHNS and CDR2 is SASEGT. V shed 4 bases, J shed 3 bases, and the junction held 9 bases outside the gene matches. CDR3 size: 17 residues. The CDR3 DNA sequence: TGTGCCAGCAGTGGGAGGGACAGGGGGCGCTTGGACTATGGCTACACCTTC. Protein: CASSGRDRGRLDYGYTF.

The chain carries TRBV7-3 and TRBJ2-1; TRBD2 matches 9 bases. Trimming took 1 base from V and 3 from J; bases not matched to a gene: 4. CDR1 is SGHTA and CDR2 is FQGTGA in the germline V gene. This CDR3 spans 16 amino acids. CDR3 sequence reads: CASSLRAGGGYNEQFF. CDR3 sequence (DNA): TGTGCCAGCAGCTTAAGGGCGGGAGGGGGCTACAATGAGCAGTTCTTC.

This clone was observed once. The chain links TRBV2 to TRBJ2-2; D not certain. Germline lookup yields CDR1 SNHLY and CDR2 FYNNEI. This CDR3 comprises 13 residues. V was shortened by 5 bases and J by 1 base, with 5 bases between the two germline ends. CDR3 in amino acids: CASSQQNTGELFF. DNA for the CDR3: TGTGCCAGCAGTCAACAGAACACCGGGGAGCTGTTTTTT.

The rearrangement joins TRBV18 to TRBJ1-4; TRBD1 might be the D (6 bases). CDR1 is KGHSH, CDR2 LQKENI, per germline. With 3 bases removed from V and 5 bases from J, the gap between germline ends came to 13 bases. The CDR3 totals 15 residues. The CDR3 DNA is TGTGCCAGCTCACCTGCACAGGGAAGGAATGAAAAACTGTTTTTT. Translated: CASSPAQGRNEKLFF.

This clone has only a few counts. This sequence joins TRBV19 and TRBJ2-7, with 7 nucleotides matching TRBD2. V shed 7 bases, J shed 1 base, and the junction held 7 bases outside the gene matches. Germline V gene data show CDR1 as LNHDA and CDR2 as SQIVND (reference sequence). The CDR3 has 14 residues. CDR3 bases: TGTGCCAGTAAGGCCCAGCGGGGATCCTACGAGCAGTACTTC. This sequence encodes CASKAQRGSYEQYF.

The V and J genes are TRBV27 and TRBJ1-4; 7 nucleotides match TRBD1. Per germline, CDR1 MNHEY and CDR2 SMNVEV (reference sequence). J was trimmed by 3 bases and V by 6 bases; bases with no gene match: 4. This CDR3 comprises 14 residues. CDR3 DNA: TGTGCCAGCAGCCGACAGGGAGCTAATGAAAAACTGTTTTTT. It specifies CASSRQGANEKLFF.

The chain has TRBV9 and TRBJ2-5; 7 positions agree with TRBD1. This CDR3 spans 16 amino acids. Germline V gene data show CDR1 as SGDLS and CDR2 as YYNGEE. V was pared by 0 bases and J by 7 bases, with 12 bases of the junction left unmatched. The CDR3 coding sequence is TGTGCCAGCAGCGTAGGTATGGGACAGCCTGAAAGGACCCAGTACTTC. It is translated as CASSVGMGQPERTQYF.

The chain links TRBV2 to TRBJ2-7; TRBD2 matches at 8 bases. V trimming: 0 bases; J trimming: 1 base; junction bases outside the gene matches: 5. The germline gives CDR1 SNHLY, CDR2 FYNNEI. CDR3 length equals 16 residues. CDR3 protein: CASSEARLATSYEQYF. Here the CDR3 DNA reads TGTGCCAGCAGTGAAGCCCGACTAGCGACTTCCTACGAGCAGTACTTC.

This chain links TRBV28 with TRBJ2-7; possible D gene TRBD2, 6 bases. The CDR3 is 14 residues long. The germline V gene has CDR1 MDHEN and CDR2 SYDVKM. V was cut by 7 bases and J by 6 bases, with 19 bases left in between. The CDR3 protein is CASNLGLARLEQYF. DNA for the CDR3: TGTGCCAGCAACTTGGGTCTAGCGCGTCTCGAGCAGTACTTC.

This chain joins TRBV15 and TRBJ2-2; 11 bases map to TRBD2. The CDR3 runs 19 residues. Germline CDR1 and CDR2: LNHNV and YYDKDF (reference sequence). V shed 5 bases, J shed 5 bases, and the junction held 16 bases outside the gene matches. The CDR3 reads CATSRGPDLAGGRTGELFF. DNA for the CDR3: TGTGCCACCAGCCGGGGGCCAGATCTAGCGGGAGGAAGGACCGGGGAGCTGTTTTTT.

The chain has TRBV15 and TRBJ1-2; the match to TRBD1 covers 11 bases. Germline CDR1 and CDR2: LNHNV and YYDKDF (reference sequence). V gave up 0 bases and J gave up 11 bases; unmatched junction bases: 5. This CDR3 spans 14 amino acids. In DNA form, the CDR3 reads TGTGCCACCAGCAGAGATAGGACAGGGGGCTATTACACCTTC. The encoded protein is CATSRDRTGGYYTF.

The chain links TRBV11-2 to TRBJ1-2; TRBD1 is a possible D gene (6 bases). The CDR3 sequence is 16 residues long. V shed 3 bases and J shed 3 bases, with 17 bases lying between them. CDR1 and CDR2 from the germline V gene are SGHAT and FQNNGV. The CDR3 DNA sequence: TGTGCCAGCAGCTTGCAGACAGGTTTTGGAGACTATGGCTACACCTTC. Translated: CASSLQTGFGDYGYTF.

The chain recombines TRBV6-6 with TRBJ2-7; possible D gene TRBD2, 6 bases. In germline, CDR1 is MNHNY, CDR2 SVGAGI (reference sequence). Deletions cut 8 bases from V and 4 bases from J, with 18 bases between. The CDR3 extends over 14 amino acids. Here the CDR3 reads CASPSGGAFYEQYF. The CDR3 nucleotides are TGTGCCAGCCCTTCCGGAGGGGCCTTTTACGAGCAGTACTTC.

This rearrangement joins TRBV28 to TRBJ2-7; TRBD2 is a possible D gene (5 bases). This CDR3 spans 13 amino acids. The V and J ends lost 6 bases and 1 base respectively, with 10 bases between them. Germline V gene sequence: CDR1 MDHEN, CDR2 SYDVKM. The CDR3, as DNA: TGTGCCAGCAGCGGCGGGTATTCCTACGAGCAGTACTTC. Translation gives CASSGGYSYEQYF.

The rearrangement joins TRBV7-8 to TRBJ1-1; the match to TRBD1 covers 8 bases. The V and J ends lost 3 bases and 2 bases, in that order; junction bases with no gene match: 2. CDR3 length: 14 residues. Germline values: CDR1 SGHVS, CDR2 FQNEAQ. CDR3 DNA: TGTGCCAGCAGCTTGACAGGGGCTAACACTGAAGCTTTCTTT. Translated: CASSLTGANTEAFF. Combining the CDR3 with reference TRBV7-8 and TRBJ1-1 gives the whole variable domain GAGVSQSPRYKVAKRGQDVALRCDPISGHVSLFWYQQALGQGPEFLTYFQNEAQLDKSGLPSDRFFAERPEGSVSTLKIQRTQQEDSAVYLCASSLTGANTEAFFGQGTRLTVV.

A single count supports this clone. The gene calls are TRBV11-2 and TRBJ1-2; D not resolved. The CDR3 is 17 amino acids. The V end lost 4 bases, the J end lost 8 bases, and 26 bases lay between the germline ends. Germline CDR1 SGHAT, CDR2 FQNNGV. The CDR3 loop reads CASSSTRQRVTVQGYTF. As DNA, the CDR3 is TGTGCCAGCAGCTCTACCCGCCAGCGGGTCACCGTTCAAGGCTACACCTTC.

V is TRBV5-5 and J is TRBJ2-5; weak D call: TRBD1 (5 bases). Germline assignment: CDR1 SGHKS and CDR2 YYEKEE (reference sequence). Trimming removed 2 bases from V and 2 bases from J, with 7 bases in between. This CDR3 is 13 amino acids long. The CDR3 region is CASSFQGQETQYF. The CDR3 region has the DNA TGTGCCAGCAGCTTTCAGGGTCAAGAGACCCAGTACTTC.

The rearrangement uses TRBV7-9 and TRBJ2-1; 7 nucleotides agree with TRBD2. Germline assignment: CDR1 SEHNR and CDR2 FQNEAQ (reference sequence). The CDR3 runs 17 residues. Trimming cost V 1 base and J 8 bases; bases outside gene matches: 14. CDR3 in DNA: TGTGCCAGCAGCTTAGACCTCCTCTCAAAGGGGAGGGATGAGCAGTTCTTC. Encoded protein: CASSLDLLSKGRDEQFF. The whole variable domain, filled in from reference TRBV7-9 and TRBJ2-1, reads DTGVSQNPRHKITKRGQNVTFRCDPISEHNRLYWYRQTLGQGPEFLTYFQNEAQLEKSRLLSDRFSAERPKGSFSTLEIQRTEQGDSAMYLCASSLDLLSKGRDEQFFGPGTRLTVL.

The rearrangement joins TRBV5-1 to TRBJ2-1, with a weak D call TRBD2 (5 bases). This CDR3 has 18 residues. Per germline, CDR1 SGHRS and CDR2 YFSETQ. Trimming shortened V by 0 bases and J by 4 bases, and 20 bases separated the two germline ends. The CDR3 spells CASSLGLSSVGSYNEQFF. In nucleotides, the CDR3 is TGCGCCAGCAGCTTGGGGCTTAGTAGCGTGGGCAGTTACAATGAGCAGTTCTTC.